This TCR beta chain was profiled in a study of cytomegalovirus exposure and HLA in healthy donors. Primers included in the PCR were 60 Vbeta and 13 Jbeta primers. Sequencing used immunoSEQ multiplex PCR; TCRdb keeps in-frame clones, though not all of them. In total, the table holds 75,000 to 95,000 clones. Trimming stripped 10 bases from V and 8 bases from J, with 15 bases between. CDR3 size: 11 residues. The germline CDR1 and CDR2 sequences are LNHDA and SQIVND (reference sequence). A word on this clone: The antigen is not known.

Study-wide points: Reports credit the classifier with highly specific, highly sensitive diagnosis of cytomegalovirus status.

This chain uses TRBV19 with TRBJ2-7; D remains ambiguous. The sample taken for sequencing was PBMCs. This receptor was identified in a woman aged 55-70 years in good health and CMV-seronegative. The CDR3 DNA is TGTGCCACCCTGCAGCGTACCAAGCAGTACTTC. Residues: CATLQRTKQYF.